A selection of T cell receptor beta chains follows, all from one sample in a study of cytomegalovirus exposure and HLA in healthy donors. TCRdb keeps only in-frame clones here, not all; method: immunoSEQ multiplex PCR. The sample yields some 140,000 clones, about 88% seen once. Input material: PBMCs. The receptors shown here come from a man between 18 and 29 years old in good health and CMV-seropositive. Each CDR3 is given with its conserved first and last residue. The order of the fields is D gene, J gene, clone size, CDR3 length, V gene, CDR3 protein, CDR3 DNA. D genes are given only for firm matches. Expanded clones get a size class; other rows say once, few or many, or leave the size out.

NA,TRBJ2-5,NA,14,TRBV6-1,CASSRGVNQETQYF,TGTGCCAGCAGCAGGGGAGTAAACCAAGAGACCCAGTACTTC
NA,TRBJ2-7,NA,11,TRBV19,CASRVGAEQYF,TGTGCCAGTAGGGTGGGGGCCGAGCAGTACTTC
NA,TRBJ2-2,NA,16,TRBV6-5,CASSYSTLVITGELFF,TGTGCCAGCAGTTACTCGACGCTAGTAATCACCGGGGAGCTGTTTTTT
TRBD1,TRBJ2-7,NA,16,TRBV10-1,CASSEAPGQGYYEQYF,TGCGCCAGCAGTGAGGCCCCGGGACAGGGGTACTACGAGCAGTACTTC
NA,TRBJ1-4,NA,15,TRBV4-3,CASSQGGKGNEKLFF,TGCGCCAGCAGCCAAGGGGGCAAGGGTAATGAAAAACTGTTTTTT
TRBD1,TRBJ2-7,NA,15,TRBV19,CASSPDGQGVYEQYF,TGTGCCAGTAGTCCAGACGGACAGGGGGTCTACGAGCAGTACTTC
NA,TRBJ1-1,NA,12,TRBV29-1,CSAGGQGSEAFF,TGCAGTGCCGGTGGTCAGGGATCGGAAGCTTTCTTT
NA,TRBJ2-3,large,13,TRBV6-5,CASRIGGADTQYF,TGTGCCAGCAGGATCGGAGGCGCAGATACGCAGTATTTT
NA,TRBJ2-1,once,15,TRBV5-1,CASSLRASSGSEQFF,TGCGCCAGCAGCTTGCGCGCGTCATCGGGTAGTGAGCAGTTCTTC
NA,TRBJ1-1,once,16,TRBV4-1,CASSQVVGPRGSEAFF,TGCGCCAGCAGCCAAGTGGTTGGGCCCCGGGGGTCTGAAGCTTTCTTT
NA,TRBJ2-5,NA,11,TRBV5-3,CAREVPETQYF,TGTGCGAGGGAGGTGCCAGAGACCCAGTACTTC
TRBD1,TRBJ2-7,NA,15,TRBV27,CASSQFLTGAYEQYF,TGTGCCAGCAGTCAATTCCTAACAGGGGCCTACGAGCAGTACTTC
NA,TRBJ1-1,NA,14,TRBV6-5,CASSKSPGNTEAFF,TGTGCCAGCAGTAAGAGCCCGGGGAACACTGAAGCTTTCTTT
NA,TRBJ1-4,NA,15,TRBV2,CASSRGAGGNEKLFF,TGTGCCAGCAGCCGAGGCGCGGGGGGTAATGAAAAACTGTTTTTT
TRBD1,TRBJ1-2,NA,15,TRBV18,CASSPLGDRAYGYTF,TGTGCCAGCTCACCACTAGGGGACAGGGCCTATGGCTACACCTTC
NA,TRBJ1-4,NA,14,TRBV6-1,CASRTDRTNEKLFF,TGTGCCAGCAGAACGGACAGAACTAATGAAAAACTGTTTTTT
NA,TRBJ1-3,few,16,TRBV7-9,CASSLAQPRSGNTIYF,TGTGCCAGCAGCTTAGCACAGCCCCGCTCTGGAAACACCATATATTTT
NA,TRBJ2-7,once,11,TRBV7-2,CASSGRYEQYF,TGTGCCAGCAGCGGCCGCTACGAGCAGTACTTC
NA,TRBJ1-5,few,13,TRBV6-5,CASSLDWNQPQHF,TGTGCCAGCAGTCTAGACTGGAATCAGCCCCAGCATTTT
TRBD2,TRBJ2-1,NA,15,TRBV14,CASSQLAGEYNEQFF,TGTGCCAGCAGCCAACTGGCGGGGGAGTACAATGAGCAGTTCTTC
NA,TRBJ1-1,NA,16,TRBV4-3,CASSKGSGRANTEAFF,TGCGCCAGCAGCAAAGGCAGCGGCAGAGCGAACACTGAAGCTTTCTTT
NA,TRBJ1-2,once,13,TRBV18,CASSQTGNYGYTF,TGTGCCAGCTCCCAAACAGGGAACTATGGCTACACCTTC
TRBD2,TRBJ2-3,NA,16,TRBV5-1,CASSLVGREGTDTQYF,TGCGCCAGCAGCTTGGTAGGCCGGGAGGGCACAGATACGCAGTATTTT
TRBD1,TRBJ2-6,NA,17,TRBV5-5,CASSLGTGHYGANVLTF,TGTGCCAGCAGCCTTGGGACAGGGCATTATGGGGCCAACGTCCTGACTTTC
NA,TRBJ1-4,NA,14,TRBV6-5,CASKRTETNEKLFF,TGTGCCAGCAAGCGGACAGAAACTAATGAAAAACTGTTTTTT
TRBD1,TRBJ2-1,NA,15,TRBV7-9,CASSLGEDREDEQFF,TGTGCCAGCAGCTTAGGGGAGGACAGGGAGGATGAGCAGTTCTTC
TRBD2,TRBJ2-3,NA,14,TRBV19,CASSRLAETDTQYF,TGTGCCAGTAGTCGACTAGCGGAGACAGATACGCAGTATTTT
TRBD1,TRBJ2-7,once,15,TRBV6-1,CASRTGTGGFYEQYF,TGTGCCAGCAGGACCGGGACAGGGGGTTTTTACGAGCAGTACTTC
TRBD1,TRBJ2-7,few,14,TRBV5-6,CASSLDRGSYEQYF,TGTGCCAGCAGCTTGGACAGGGGGTCCTACGAGCAGTACTTC
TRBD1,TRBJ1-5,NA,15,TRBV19,CASSIGQGVNQPQHF,TGTGCCAGTAGTATAGGACAGGGGGTTAATCAGCCCCAGCATTTT
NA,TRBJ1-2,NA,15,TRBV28,CASSSVRQPFYGYTF,TGTGCCAGCAGTTCTGTGAGACAGCCATTCTATGGCTACACCTTC
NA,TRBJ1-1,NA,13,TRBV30,CAWSGRGWTEAFF,TGTGCCTGGAGTGGGAGGGGATGGACTGAAGCTTTCTTT
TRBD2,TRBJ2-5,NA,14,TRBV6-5,CASRSGGIQETQYF,TGTGCCTCAAGGAGCGGGGGAATTCAAGAGACCCAGTACTTC
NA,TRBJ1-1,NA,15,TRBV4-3,CASSQGRALVTEAFF,TGCGCCAGCAGCCAAGGTAGAGCCTTGGTCACTGAAGCTTTCTTT
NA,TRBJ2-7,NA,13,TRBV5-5,CASSLEAGDEQYF,TGTGCCAGCAGCTTGGAGGCAGGGGACGAGCAGTACTTC
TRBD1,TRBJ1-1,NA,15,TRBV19,CASSAEQGMNTEAFF,TGTGCCAGTAGTGCCGAACAGGGGATGAACACTGAAGCTTTCTTT
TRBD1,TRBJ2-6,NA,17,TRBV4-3,CASSHNRGLKGANVLTF,TGCGCCAGCAGCCATAACAGGGGCCTTAAGGGGGCCAACGTCCTGACTTTC
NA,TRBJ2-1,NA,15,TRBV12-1,CASSSRDVTYNEQFF,TGTGCCAGCAGCTCCCGGGATGTTACCTACAATGAGCAGTTCTTC
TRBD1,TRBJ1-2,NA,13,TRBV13,CASRPITGVGYTF,TGTGCCAGCAGACCAATAACAGGGGTGGGCTACACCTTC
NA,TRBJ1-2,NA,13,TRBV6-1,CASTQAYGYGYTF,TGTGCCAGCACTCAGGCATATGGCTATGGCTACACCTTC
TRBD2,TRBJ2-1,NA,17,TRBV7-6,CASSSMVGASGTNEQFF,TGTGCCAGCAGTTCCATGGTAGGGGCTAGCGGGACGAATGAGCAGTTCTTC
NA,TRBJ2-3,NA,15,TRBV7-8,CASSFRGGGTDTQYF,TGTGCCAGCAGCTTCAGAGGGGGGGGCACAGATACGCAGTATTTT
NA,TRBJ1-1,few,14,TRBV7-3,CASSLGGFNTEAFF,TGTGCCAGCAGCTTAGGGGGGTTCAACACTGAAGCTTTCTTT
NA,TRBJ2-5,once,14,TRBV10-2,CASSEMWEKETQYF,TGCGCCAGCAGTGAGATGTGGGAGAAAGAGACCCAGTACTTC
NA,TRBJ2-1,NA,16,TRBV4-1,CASSQESGVSYNEQFF,TGCGCCAGCAGCCAAGAAAGCGGAGTCTCCTACAATGAGCAGTTCTTC
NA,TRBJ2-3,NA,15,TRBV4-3,CASSQDRWRTDTQYF,TGCGCCAGCAGCCAAGACAGATGGCGCACAGATACGCAGTATTTT
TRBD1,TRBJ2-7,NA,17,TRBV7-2,CASSLGAGTGLRYEQYF,TGTGCCAGCAGCTTAGGTGCAGGGACAGGGCTCCGTTACGAGCAGTACTTC
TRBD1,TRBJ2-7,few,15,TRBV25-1,CASSVAGTGGGEQYF,TGTGCCAGCAGTGTGGCCGGGACAGGGGGTGGCGAGCAGTACTTC
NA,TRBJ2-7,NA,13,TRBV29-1,CSVIGRESYEQYF,TGCAGCGTGATCGGACGGGAGTCCTACGAGCAGTACTTC
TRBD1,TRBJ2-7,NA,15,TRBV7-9,CASSTGDGVSYEQYF,TGTGCCAGCAGCACAGGGGACGGAGTATCCTACGAGCAGTACTTC
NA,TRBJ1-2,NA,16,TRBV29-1,CSVEDEQGTTYYGYTF,TGCAGCGTTGAAGATGAGCAGGGTACCACGTACTATGGCTACACCTTC
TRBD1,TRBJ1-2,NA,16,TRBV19,CASSIDIDREFYGYTF,TGTGCCAGTAGTATAGATATAGACAGGGAATTTTACGGCTACACCTTC
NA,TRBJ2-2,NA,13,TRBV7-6,CASSLMSSGELFF,TGTGCCAGCAGCTTAATGTCTTCCGGGGAGCTGTTTTTT
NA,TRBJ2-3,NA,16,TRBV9,CASSEGEERVADTQYF,TGTGCCAGCAGTGAGGGAGAGGAGAGGGTGGCAGATACGCAGTATTTT
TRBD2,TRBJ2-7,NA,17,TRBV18,CASSPPVTSGNQYEQYF,TGTGCCAGCTCACCACCGGTGACTAGCGGGAACCAATACGAGCAGTACTTC
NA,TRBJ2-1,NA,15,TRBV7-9,CASRHVRGTYNEQFF,TGTGCCAGCAGACACGTCCGGGGGACCTACAATGAGCAGTTCTTC
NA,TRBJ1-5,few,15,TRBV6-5,CASRVGTSHNQPQHF,TGTGCCAGCAGGGTCGGGACATCTCATAATCAGCCCCAGCATTTT
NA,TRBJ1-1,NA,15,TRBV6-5,CASSYSLQLNTEAFF,TGTGCCAGCAGTTACTCGCTACAGTTGAACACTGAAGCTTTCTTT
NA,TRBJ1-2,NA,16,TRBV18,CASSPDSGDYGYGYTF,TGTGCCAGCTCACCCGATTCAGGGGACTATGGCTATGGCTACACCTTC
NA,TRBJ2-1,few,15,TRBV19,CASSIELAAYNEQFF,TGTGCCAGTAGTATTGAACTAGCCGCCTACAATGAGCAGTTCTTC